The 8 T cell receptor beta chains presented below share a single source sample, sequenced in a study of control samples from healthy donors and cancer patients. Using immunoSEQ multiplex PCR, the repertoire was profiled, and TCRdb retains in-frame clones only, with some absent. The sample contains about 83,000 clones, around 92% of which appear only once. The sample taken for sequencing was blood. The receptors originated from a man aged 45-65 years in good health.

This CDR3 reads CASSLEGLGSPLHF. The CDR3 nucleotides are TGTGCCAGCAGCTTAGAGGGACTGGGGTCACCCCTCCACTTT. The J gene is TRBJ1-6, the V gene TRBV7-2; a possible D gene is TRBD1 (5 bases). The CDR3 is made up of 14 amino acids. Germline lookup yields CDR1 SGHTA and CDR2 FQGNSA. V was trimmed by 1 base and J by 10 bases, leaving 11 bases between them.

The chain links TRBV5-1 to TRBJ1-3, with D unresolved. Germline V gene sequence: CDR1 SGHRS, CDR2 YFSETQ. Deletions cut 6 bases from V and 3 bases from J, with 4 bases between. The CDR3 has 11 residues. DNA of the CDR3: TGCGCCAGCACCGGTGGAAACACCATATATTTT. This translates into CASTGGNTIYF.

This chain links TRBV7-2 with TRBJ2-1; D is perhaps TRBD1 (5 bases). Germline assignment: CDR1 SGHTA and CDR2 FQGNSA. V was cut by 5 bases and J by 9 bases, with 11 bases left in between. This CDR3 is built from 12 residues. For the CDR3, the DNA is TGTGCCAGCAGCCTACAGGACACTGAGCAGTTCTTC. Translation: CASSLQDTEQFF.

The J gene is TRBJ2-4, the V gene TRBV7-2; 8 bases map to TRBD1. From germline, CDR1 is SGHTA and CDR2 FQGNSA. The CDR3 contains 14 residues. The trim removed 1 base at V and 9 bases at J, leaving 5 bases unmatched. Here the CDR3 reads CASSLGTGLPIQYF. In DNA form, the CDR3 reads TGTGCCAGCAGCTTAGGGACAGGGCTTCCCATTCAGTACTTC.

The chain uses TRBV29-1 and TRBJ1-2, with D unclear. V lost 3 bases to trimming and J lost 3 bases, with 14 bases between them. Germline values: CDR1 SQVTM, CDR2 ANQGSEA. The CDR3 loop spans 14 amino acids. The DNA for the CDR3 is TGCAGCGTTGATGATAGACCTGGAGACTATGGCTACACCTTC. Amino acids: CSVDDRPGDYGYTF.

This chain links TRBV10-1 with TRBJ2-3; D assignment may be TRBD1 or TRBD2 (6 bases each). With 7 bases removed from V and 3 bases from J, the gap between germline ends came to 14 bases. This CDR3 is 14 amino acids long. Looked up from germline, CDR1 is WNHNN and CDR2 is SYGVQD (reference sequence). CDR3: CASTQGGWTDTQYF. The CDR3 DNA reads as TGCGCCAGCACACAGGGAGGTTGGACAGATACGCAGTATTTT.

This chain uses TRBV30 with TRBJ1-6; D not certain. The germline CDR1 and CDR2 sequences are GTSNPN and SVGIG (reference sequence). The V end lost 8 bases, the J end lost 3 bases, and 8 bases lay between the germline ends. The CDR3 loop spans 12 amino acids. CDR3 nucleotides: TGTGCCGGGGATAACTATAATTCACCCCTCCACTTT. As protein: CAGDNYNSPLHF.

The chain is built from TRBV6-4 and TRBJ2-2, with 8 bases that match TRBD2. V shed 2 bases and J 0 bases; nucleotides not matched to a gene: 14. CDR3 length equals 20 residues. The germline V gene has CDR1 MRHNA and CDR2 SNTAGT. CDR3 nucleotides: TGTGCCAGCAGTGACCCCCCGGGGGAGCGGGGGAATACGAACACCGGGGAGCTGTTTTTT. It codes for CASSDPPGERGNTNTGELFF.